The 24 T cell receptor beta chains below all came from one sample that was sequenced in a study of T cells after yellow fever vaccination (dated by TCRdb to between 2019 and 2020). The method was 5' RACE. TCRdb records Illumina HiSeq 2500 as the sequencer. Through fastp at Q25 and MiXCR, TCRdb rebuilt clones from the public reads, retaining in-frame beta chains. For every CDR3 protein sequence, its rows merge into one entry that carries the most common genes and DNA. For this sample there are 200,000 to 300,000 distinct CDR3 sequences; 10% to 15% appear just once. Approximately 0.49% of the sample is in the top ten clones. The treatment or condition label, as the study defines it: live attenuated yellow fever vaccine strain. Sequences were derived from CD4+ T cells sorted from PBMCs, sampled 45 days after the yellow fever booster vaccination. The source of these receptors is a man aged 25-45 years who received the YFV17D yellow fever vaccine.

CDR3: CASSPPGPRIAFF. The CDR3 DNA reads as TGTGCCAGCAGCCCGCCGGGACCGCGTATAGCTTTCTTT. The gene calls are TRBV7-2 and TRBJ1-1, with D tentatively TRBD1 (5 bases). There are 13 residues in the CDR3. Germline CDR1 is SGHTA and CDR2 is FQGNSA. V lost 5 bases, J lost 10 bases, and 17 bases lay in between.

Many counts were recorded for this clonotype. This chain joins TRBV2 and TRBJ2-2; D is ambiguous. The CDR3 totals 12 residues. Trimming cost V 8 bases and J 1 base, with 5 bases left between them. The germline gives CDR1 SNHLY, CDR2 FYNNEI. The CDR3 DNA is TGTGCCAGCCGGCGGAACACCGGGGAGCTGTTTTTT. It encodes CASRRNTGELFF.

The chain links TRBV5-6 to TRBJ2-4; D gene unclear. The CDR3 length is 11 residues. Germline V CDR1 and CDR2: SGHDT, YYEEEE. The V and J ends lost 1 base and 5 bases respectively, with 1 base between them. CDR3 DNA: TGTGCCAGCAGCTTGCAAAACATTCAGTACTTC. Its protein is CASSLQNIQYF.

This clonotype turned up a few times. The chain recombines TRBV6-2 or TRBV6-3 with TRBJ1-2; D gene uncertain. The V end was cut by 10 bases, the J end by 8 bases, with 14 bases between. Germline V gene sequence: CDR1 MNHEY, CDR2 SVGEGT. This CDR3 region has 11 residues. The CDR3 coding sequence is TGTGCCACTACGACCGGGATGGGCTACACCTTC. Protein product: CATTTGMGYTF.

The J gene is TRBJ2-5, the V gene TRBV9; D gene ambiguous. The CDR3 totals 14 residues. The V end was cut by 0 bases, the J end by 1 base, with 7 bases between. The germline CDR1 and CDR2 sequences are SGDLS and YYNGEE. The CDR3 DNA is TGTGCCAGCAGCGTAGTTGGTTCCCAAGAGACCCAGTACTTC. Residues: CASSVVGSQETQYF.

DNA of the CDR3: TGTGCCAGCAGCGCGACTAGCGCGGGGACTTACAATGAGCAGTTCTTC. Encoded protein: CASSATSAGTYNEQFF. This rearrangement joins TRBV7-6 to TRBJ2-1, with 8 positions matching TRBD2. Germline V gives CDR1 SGHVS, CDR2 FNYEAQ. The CDR3 runs 16 residues. V gave up 5 bases and J gave up 4 bases; unmatched junction bases: 10. Looking up the rest from reference TRBV7-6 and TRBJ2-1 gives the full variable domain: GAGVSQSPRYKVTKRGQDVALRCDPISGHVSLYWYRQALGQGPEFLTYFNYEAQQDKSGLPNDRFSAERPEGSISTLTIQRTEQRDSAMYRCASSATSAGTYNEQFFGPGTRLTVL.

This clonotype was counted between two and nine times. This chain links TRBV3-1 with TRBJ2-3, with 8 bases matching TRBD2. CDR1 is LGHDT and CDR2 is YNNKEL in the germline V gene (reference sequence). CDR3 size: 18 residues. The V and J ends lost 5 bases and 3 bases, in that order; junction bases with no gene match: 16. DNA of the CDR3: TGTGCCAGCAGCTTCTCCACCTCGGCGGTAGCGGGAACAGATACGCAGTATTTT. Protein: CASSFSTSAVAGTDTQYF.

CDR3 amino acids: CASSYGTGELYEQYF. The CDR3 region has the DNA TGTGCCAGCAGTTACGGGACAGGAGAACTCTACGAGCAGTACTTC. The chain employs TRBV6-5 and TRBJ2-7, with TRBD1 matching over 8 bases. Looked up from germline, CDR1 is MNHEY and CDR2 is SVGAGI. This CDR3 spans 15 amino acids. V lost 2 bases and J lost 3; bases outside the gene matches: 6.

This clonotype was found a few times. The chain is built from TRBV2 and TRBJ2-3, with D unresolved. With 3 bases removed from V and 3 bases from J, the gap between germline ends came to 4 bases. The CDR3 runs to 12 residues. Germline CDR1 SNHLY, CDR2 FYNNEI. The CDR3 loop is CASSERTDTQYF. CDR3 DNA: TGTGCCAGCAGTGAGCGTACAGATACGCAGTATTTT.

The J gene is TRBJ2-1, the V gene TRBV15, with D possibly being TRBD2 (5 bases). Trimming shortened V by 6 bases and J by 4 bases, and 13 bases separated the two germline ends. The germline gives CDR1 LNHNV, CDR2 YYDKDF (reference sequence). The CDR3 extends over 14 amino acids. The CDR3 DNA is TGTGCCACCAGACCGGACTCGTCTTACAATGAGCAGTTCTTC. Translated, it gives CATRPDSSYNEQFF.

The CDR3 sequence: CASSLAQGTTGELFF. CDR3 sequence (DNA): TGTGCCAGCAGCTTGGCACAGGGGACCACCGGGGAGCTGTTTTTT. The chain carries TRBV7-9 and TRBJ2-2, with 7 bases aligning to TRBD1. The V segment lost 3 bases and the J segment 4 bases; nucleotides outside the gene matches: 5. The CDR3 totals 15 residues. In germline, CDR1 is SEHNR, CDR2 FQNEAQ (reference sequence).

The chain has TRBV7-6 and TRBJ2-3, with unresolved D. Germline V lookup: CDR1 SGHVS, CDR2 FNYEAQ. This CDR3 region has 13 residues. V gave up 4 bases and J gave up 2 bases, with 7 bases separating them. CDR3 loop: CASSSNPTDTQYF. DNA of the CDR3: TGTGCCAGCAGCTCCAACCCCACAGATACGCAGTATTTT.

This clonotype has only a few counts. The V gene is TRBV19, the J gene TRBJ2-2; D remains ambiguous. The ends were cut back, 6 bases at V and 1 base at J, with 9 bases in the middle. The CDR3 extends over 14 amino acids. Looked up from germline, CDR1 is LNHDA and CDR2 is SQIVND (reference sequence). The CDR3 reads CASRGRMNTGELFF. In nucleotides, the CDR3 is TGTGCCAGTAGGGGCAGGATGAACACCGGGGAGCTGTTTTTT.

This clonotype came up a few times. This chain uses TRBV5-1 with TRBJ2-3; D perhaps matches TRBD2 (5 bases). Germline CDR1 and CDR2: SGHRS and YFSETQ. V was shortened by 5 bases and J by 3 bases, with 22 bases between the two germline ends. The length of the CDR3 is 17 residues. CDR3 amino acids: CASRYGVGPLGTDTQYF. The CDR3 nucleotides are TGCGCCAGCAGGTACGGGGTCGGCCCCCTGGGAACAGATACGCAGTATTTT.

This clonotype was seen more than once but under ten times. The V and J genes are TRBV11-2 and TRBJ2-1; TRBD2 aligns across 16 bases. The CDR3 totals 19 residues. The V and J ends lost 5 bases and 6 bases, in that order; junction bases with no gene match: 13. The germline V gene encodes CDR1 SGHAT and CDR2 FQNNGV. DNA of the CDR3: TGTGCCAGCAGCCTTCTAAGGGGGACTAGCGGGAGGGCCATCAATGAGCAGTTCTTC. Protein: CASSLLRGTSGRAINEQFF.

This clonotype was counted only a few times. This chain links TRBV7-2 with TRBJ2-5; 7 bases line up with TRBD2. J gave up 4 bases and V 7 bases, and 9 bases lay outside the gene matches. CDR3 length equals 14 residues. Germline lookup yields CDR1 SGHTA and CDR2 FQGNSA. The CDR3, as DNA: TGTGCCAGCACCGCTCGCGGGGGAGCAGAGACCCAGTACTTC. Translating it yields CASTARGGAETQYF. Filled out from reference TRBV7-2 and TRBJ2-5, the complete variable domain reads GAGVSQSPSNKVTEKGKDVELRCDPISGHTALYWYRQSLGQGLEFLIYFQGNSAPDKSGLPSDRFSAERTGGSVSTLTIQRTQQEDSAVYLCASTARGGAETQYFGPGTRLLVL.

This clonotype turned up a few times. CDR3 loop: CASSSFDRDPNEQFF. CDR3 bases: TGCGCCAGCAGCTCCTTCGACAGGGACCCCAATGAGCAGTTCTTC. The chain carries TRBV5-1 and TRBJ2-1; 7 nucleotides agree with TRBD1. This CDR3 spans 15 amino acids. CDR1 and CDR2 (germline): SGHRS, YFSETQ. The V and J ends lost 3 bases and 6 bases, in that order; junction bases with no gene match: 9.

The J gene is TRBJ2-2, the V gene TRBV20-1; D not certain. Trimming left V 1 base short and J 0 bases short, with 9 bases between. The CDR3 contains 15 residues. Germline CDR1 DFQATT, CDR2 SNEGSKA (reference sequence). The CDR3 spells CSARATKPNTGELFF. CDR3 DNA: TGCAGTGCTAGAGCAACTAAACCGAACACCGGGGAGCTGTTTTTT.

The rearrangement joins TRBV5-5 to TRBJ2-2, with D possibly being TRBD2 (5 bases). CDR1 and CDR2 (germline): SGHKS, YYEKEE (reference sequence). The CDR3 loop spans 15 amino acids. Trimming shortened V by 4 bases and J by 7 bases, and 17 bases separated the two germline ends. CDR3 sequence: CASSAGVQVGGELFF. In nucleotides, the CDR3 is TGTGCCAGCAGCGCCGGGGTTCAGGTCGGCGGGGAGCTGTTTTTT.

A note on this clonotype: Mismatch with germline at one junction end may stem from a read error. The chain uses TRBV30 and TRBJ1-1; 8 bases are shared with TRBD1. Germline V lookup: CDR1 GTSNPN, CDR2 SVGIG (reference sequence). The CDR3 extends over 14 amino acids. CDR3 coding DNA: TGTGCATGGAACCGTCCGGGACAGGACACTGAAGCTTTCTTT. This codes for CAWNRPGQDTEAFF.

This clonotype has only a few counts. This rearrangement joins TRBV4-3 to TRBJ2-1; tentatively, D is TRBD2 (5 bases). Germline V gene lookup returns CDR1 LGHNA and CDR2 YSLEER. The V gene lost 1 base and the J gene lost 2 bases, with 12 bases spanning the gap. The length of the CDR3 is 16 residues. CDR3 nucleotides: TGCGCCAGCAGCCAAGGGCAAGCGGATACCTACAATGAGCAGTTCTTC. This codes for CASSQGQADTYNEQFF.

This clonotype was detected ten times or more. In DNA, the CDR3 is TGTGCCAGCAGTTTCACCTCCTACAATGAGCAGTTCTTC. It codes for CASSFTSYNEQFF. The gene calls are TRBV12-3 or TRBV12-4 and TRBJ2-1; no clear D. The CDR3 is 13 residues long. V was pared by 3 bases and J by 0 bases, with 3 bases between.

The rearrangement joins TRBV7-2 to TRBJ1-2; D remains unclear. The CDR3 length is 14 residues. Germline V lookup: CDR1 SGHTA, CDR2 FQGNSA. The V end was cut by 5 bases, the J end by 5 bases, with 15 bases between. Here the CDR3 DNA reads TGTGCCAGCAGCCGCCGTCTCGAGGGATATGGCTACACCTTC. Translating it yields CASSRRLEGYGYTF.

V and J are TRBV7-3 and TRBJ2-1; 8 bases are a match to TRBD1. The CDR3 extends over 13 amino acids. Losses at the gene ends were 5 bases for V and 10 bases for J; bases not matched to a gene: 7. CDR1 and CDR2 from the germline V gene are SGHTA and FQGTGA. CDR3: CASSTDRGYEQFF. Written as DNA, the CDR3 is TGTGCCAGCAGCACCGACAGGGGCTACGAGCAGTTCTTC.